These 11 T cell receptor beta chains were sequenced from one sample in a study of identical twins (dated by TCRdb to 2015 to 2016). Library preparation used 5' RACE. Sequencing was performed on an Illumina HiSeq 2000. The raw public data were reprocessed by TCRdb itself: fastp quality trimming at Q25, MiXCR clonotype calling, in-frame beta chains only. Each CDR3 protein gets just one entry, which takes the most common genes and DNA from the rows behind it. The sample contains around 250,000 distinct CDR3 sequences, over 5% of them found a single time. The top ten clones comprise approximately 14% of the sample. This same sample was also part of a study on T cells expressing NK-cell markers.

The sequenced sample consisted of CD8+ T cells sorted from blood. The receptors come from a young woman in good health.

Remarks on this clonotype: This may arise from a read error, as a much more abundant clone is one base away. The chain joins TRBV29-1 to TRBJ2-2; possibly TRBD1 or TRBD2 for D (5 bases each). The CDR3 contains 13 residues. Germline V lookup: CDR1 SQVTM, CDR2 ANQGSEA. The CDR3 DNA is TGCAGCGTTGCCGGGACCGACACCGGGGAGCTGGTTTTT. Translation gives CSVAGTDTGELVF.

This clonotype was observed many times. The chain has TRBV12-3 or TRBV12-4 and TRBJ1-5; possible D gene TRBD1, 5 bases. CDR3 size: 16 residues. Between the trimmed V and J ends, which lost 3 bases and 2 bases, there was a span of 14 bases. CDR3 loop: CASSFPGPTGNQPQHF. The CDR3 nucleotides read TGTGCCAGCAGTTTCCCGGGACCAACAGGCAATCAGCCCCAGCATTTT.

The V gene is TRBV7-9, the J gene TRBJ2-1; perhaps D is TRBD1 or TRBD2 (5 bases each). The germline CDR1 and CDR2 sequences are SEHNR and FQNEAQ (reference sequence). CDR3 length: 16 amino acids. Trimming removed 3 bases at V and 3 bases at J, with 15 bases between. CDR3 DNA: TGTGCCAGCAGCTTGGCCGGAAGAGGGGTCTACAATGAGCAGTTCTTC. It is translated as CASSLAGRGVYNEQFF.

This clonotype has a count of ten or more. The chain couples TRBV4-3 to TRBJ1-1, with a weak D call TRBD1 (6 bases). The CDR3 runs to 16 residues. V was shortened by 0 bases and J by 4 bases, with 15 bases between the two germline ends. Germline V lookup: CDR1 LGHNA, CDR2 YSLEER. CDR3 in amino acids: CASSQDSSGVTTEAFF. For the CDR3, the DNA is TGCGCCAGCAGCCAAGATAGTTCAGGGGTCACCACTGAAGCTTTCTTT.

This clonotype has only a few counts. The chain couples TRBV7-6 to TRBJ2-7; D possibly corresponds to TRBD2 (5 bases). The germline V and J ends were trimmed by 2 bases and 6 bases, with 20 bases remaining between them. Germline CDR1 is SGHVS and CDR2 is FNYEAQ. The CDR3 has 16 amino acids. This chain's CDR3 is CASSLIPTSEKSEQYF. CDR3 DNA sequence: TGTGCCAGCAGCTTAATCCCCACTAGTGAGAAGAGCGAGCAGTACTTC.

A note on this clonotype: No conserved phenylalanine or tryptophan ends this CDR3, so it is likely a read error. The CDR3 region is CATSPDRVSGANVLTL. The CDR3 nucleotides are TGTGCCACCAGCCCGGACAGGGTTTCTGGGGCCAACGTCCTGACTCTC. V and J are TRBV15 and TRBJ2-6; 8 positions match TRBD1. CDR1 and CDR2 from the germline V gene are LNHNV and YYDKDF (reference sequence). The CDR3 length is 16 residues. The ends lost 5 bases at V and 1 base at J; junction bases unmatched: 4.

This clonotype was observed a few times. The V call is TRBV7-9, the J call TRBJ2-7; the D gene is possibly TRBD1 (6 bases). The CDR3 sequence is 12 residues long. Trimming removed 5 bases from V and 6 bases from J, with 11 bases in between. The germline V gene encodes CDR1 SEHNR and CDR2 FQNEAQ (reference sequence). The CDR3 nucleotides read TGTGCCAGCAGCCGTACAGGGCTCGAGCAGTACTTC. This codes for CASSRTGLEQYF. The full variable domain, rest sourced from reference TRBV7-9 and TRBJ2-7, is DTGVSQNPRHKITKRGQNVTFRCDPISEHNRLYWYRQTLGQGPEFLTYFQNEAQLEKSRLLSDRFSAERPKGSFSTLEIQRTEQGDSAMYLCASSRTGLEQYFGPGTRLTVT.

In its sample, this clonotype was seen many times. This rearrangement joins TRBV29-1 to TRBJ1-1; tentatively, D is TRBD1 (5 bases). CDR3 length equals 11 residues. The germline V gene encodes CDR1 SQVTM and CDR2 ANQGSEA. V was cut by 3 bases and J by 4 bases, with 6 bases left in between. CDR3 bases: TGCAGCGTTGACAGGGCCACTGAAGCTTTCTTT. Its translation: CSVDRATEAFF.

The rearrangement links TRBV29-1 to TRBJ2-3; the D gene is possibly TRBD1 (6 bases). The CDR3 spans 14 residues. Trimming cost V 3 bases and J 0 bases, with 10 bases left between them. The germline V gene has CDR1 SQVTM and CDR2 ANQGSEA. CDR3 protein: CSVDGGVSTDTQYF. The CDR3 DNA is TGCAGCGTTGATGGGGGCGTTAGCACAGATACGCAGTATTTT.

This clonotype occurred a few times. V is TRBV11-2 and J is TRBJ2-5; no firm D call. The CDR3 sequence is 15 residues long. CDR1 and CDR2 from the germline V gene are SGHAT and FQNNGV. V gave up 1 base and J gave up 2 bases, with 11 bases separating them. The CDR3 is CASSLGRNWQETQYF. The CDR3 DNA sequence: TGTGCCAGCAGCTTAGGTAGAAATTGGCAAGAGACCCAGTACTTC.

This clonotype appeared many times. The DNA for the CDR3 is TGCGCCAGCAGCCCTACACAGGAGGGGCGTAGGTTCTACGAGCAGTACTTC. This sequence encodes CASSPTQEGRRFYEQYF. This chain links TRBV5-1 with TRBJ2-7; a possible D gene is TRBD2 (6 bases). The CDR3 has 17 amino acids. The germline V gene encodes CDR1 SGHRS and CDR2 YFSETQ. V lost 4 bases to trimming and J lost 3 bases, with 23 bases between them.